The entry below describes one T cell receptor (beta chain). What antigen it recognizes has not been identified. Base qualities are not provided; no much larger clone lies one nucleotide away. TCRbeta CDR3 regions were amplified from genomic DNA using the immunoSEQ Assay, a bias-controlled multiplex PCR. The study's processing was this. Nucleated cell counts per sample were estimated from amplification of reference gene primers within the assay. To quantify the absolute abundance of each unique TCRbeta CDR3 rearrangement, sequence reads were collapsed and filtered. Productive Simpson clonality was computed per sample as the square root of Simpson's diversity index over productive rearrangements. TCRdb re-hosts the immuneACCESS table, in-frame sequences only. Its copies lack some clones; in the studies checked, an unresolved V gene accounts for under half of them, and the cause for the rest is not known. The V and J calls and clone size are taken from that table; D and trimming were inferred from the DNA. The sample data list 30,000 or so clones, and 80% to 90% of these were observed just once. Less than 35% of the sample is in the top ten clones.

These data come from a study of blood T cell repertoires in COVID-19 (dated by TCRdb to the early 2020s). Regarding the complete study: The collaborator samples originated in the United States, Italy and Spain and spanned the acute and convalescent phases of COVID-19. The material from the prospective study consisted of cDNA or gDNA derived from T cells, B-cell-depleted T cells, or PBMCs. Deeply sampled blood TCRbeta repertoires from subjects exposed to, actively infected with, or recovered from COVID-19 were included in the dataset. Sample metadata almost always included a de-identified subject ID, COVID-19 status, age in years and sex. A freely available public database, intended as a resource for researchers studying the immune response to SARS-CoV-2, is where the repertoires were released. HLA class I and class II types, where available, came from metadata supplied by the sample provider rather than from assay-based typing. Samples came from the ongoing ImmuneRACE study (first 160 participants) plus 1,254 subjects from 6 global collaborators.

According to the germline V gene, CDR1 reads KGHDR and CDR2 reads SFDVKD. The CDR3 runs 15 residues from the cysteine to the phenylalanine. Only the CDR3 portion is preserved as DNA: 45 bases, with reading frame beginning at the first base. Compared with germline, V lacks 3 bases and J lacks 4 bases; bases without a gene match: 3. Overall results and qualifications from the work: The amount of clinical and demographic metadata varied by source and participant and was provided uncurated.

One collaborating source in Seattle enrolled patients during active infection and followed them longitudinally through the course of disease. Each collaborating institution followed its own protocols to collect whole blood in K2EDTA tubes. Collaborator samples were shipped for TCRbeta analysis as frozen whole blood, isolated PBMCs, or DNA extracted from either sample type. The clonotype comes from a woman older than 75 with COVID-19, enrolled during active disease. Specimen: peripheral blood. Rearrangement joined TRBV24-1 to TRBJ2-3; 10 bases in the middle match TRBD1. CDR3 reads: CATSDPGTGADTQYF. The bases read TGTGCCACCAGTGATCCCGGGACAGGGGCAGATACGCAGTATTTT.